This entry concerns a single T cell receptor beta chain. Its antigen is as yet unknown. The sample comes from a study of T cells in tuberculosis. The CDR3 has 16 residues. J lost 12 bases, V lost 4 bases, and 12 bases had no gene match. Germline V CDR1 and CDR2: MGHRA, YSYEKL. Some clones are missing from TCRdb's copy, which holds only in-frame ones; the method was immunoSEQ multiplex PCR. The data hold 30,000 to 40,000 clones, with approximately 93% observed a single time. Study findings and constraints: Smaller alpha distances in active tuberculosis partly reflected shorter CDR3-alpha lengths.

The time point denotes: new active TB diagnosis, blood taken before or within 7 days of starting treatment. This clonotype originated in an adult with tuberculosis. This chain uses TRBV4-1 with TRBJ1-4, with TRBD1 matching 12 bases. The sample was PBMCs, taken at tuberculosis diagnosis. CDR3 amino acids: CASSPLEGTGGAELFF. CDR3 nucleotide sequence: TGCGCCAGCAGCCCCCTCGAAGGGACAGGGGGCGCGGAACTGTTTTTT.